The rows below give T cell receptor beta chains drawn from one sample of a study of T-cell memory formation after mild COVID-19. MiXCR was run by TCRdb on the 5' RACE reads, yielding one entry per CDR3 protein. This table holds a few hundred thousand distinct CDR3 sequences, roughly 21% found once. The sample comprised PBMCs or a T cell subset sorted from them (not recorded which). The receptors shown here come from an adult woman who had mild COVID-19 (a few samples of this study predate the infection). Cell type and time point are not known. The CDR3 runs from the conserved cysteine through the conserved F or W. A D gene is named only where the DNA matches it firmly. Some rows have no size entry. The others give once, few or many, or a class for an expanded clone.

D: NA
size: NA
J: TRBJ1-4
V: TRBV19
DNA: TGTGCCAGTAGGACAGGAGTGAGCTCAGAAAAACTGTTTTTT
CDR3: CASRTGVSSEKLFF

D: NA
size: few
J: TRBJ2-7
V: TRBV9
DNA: TGTGCCAGCAGTTCGAACAGCCACTACGAGCAGTACTTC
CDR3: CASSSNSHYEQYF

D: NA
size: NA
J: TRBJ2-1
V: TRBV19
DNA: TGTGCCAGTAGCCGAACCGGGATCAACTCCTACAATGAGCAGTTCTTC
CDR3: CASSRTGINSYNEQFF

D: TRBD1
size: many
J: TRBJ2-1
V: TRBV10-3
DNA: TGTGCCATCAGTCCGCTTCAGGGGGCTGAGTACAATGAGCAGTTCTTC
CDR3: CAISPLQGAEYNEQFF

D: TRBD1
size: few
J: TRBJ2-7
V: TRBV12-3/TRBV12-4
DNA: TGTGCCAGCAGCAACCGGGACAGACCCTACGAGCAGTACTTC
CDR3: CASSNRDRPYEQYF

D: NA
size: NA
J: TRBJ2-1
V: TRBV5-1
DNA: TGCGCCAGCAGCTTGGTAAGAGGGGCCTTCAACAATGAGCAGTTCTTC
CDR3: CASSLVRGAFNNEQFF

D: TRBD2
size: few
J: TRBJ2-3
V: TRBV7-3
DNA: TGTGCCAGCAGCTCACGACTAGCGGACACAGATACGCAGTATTTT
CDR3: CASSSRLADTDTQYF

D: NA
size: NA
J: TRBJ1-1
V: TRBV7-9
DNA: TGTGCCAGCAGCCTTACTGGACCGCCCGGGGACACTGAAGCTTTCTTT
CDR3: CASSLTGPPGDTEAFF

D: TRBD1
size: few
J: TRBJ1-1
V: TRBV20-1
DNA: TGCAGTGCTAGCTTCAGGGGGAAGGGTGAAGCTTTCTTT
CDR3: CSASFRGKGEAFF

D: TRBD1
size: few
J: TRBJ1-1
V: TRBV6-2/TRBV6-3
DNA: TGTGCCAGCAGTTACCGGGACAGGGTCCTTGTGAACACTGAAGCTTTCTTT
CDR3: CASSYRDRVLVNTEAFF

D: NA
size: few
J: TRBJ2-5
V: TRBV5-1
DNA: TGCGCCAGCAGCTTGACTCGACCGGGAGAGACCCAGTACTTC
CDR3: CASSLTRPGETQYF

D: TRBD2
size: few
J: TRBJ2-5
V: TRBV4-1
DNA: TGCGCCAGCCGCGCGGGGGGGGCGTCGGGAGAGACCCAGTACTTC
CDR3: CASRAGGASGETQYF

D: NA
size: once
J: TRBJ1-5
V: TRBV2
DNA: TGTGCCAGCAGTGAGGGCAGGCGGTCAGCTTTCTATCAGCCCCAGCATTTT
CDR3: CASSEGRRSAFYQPQHF

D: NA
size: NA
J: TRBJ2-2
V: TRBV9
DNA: TGTGCCAGCAGCGTAGCCGCGTCGAACACCGGGGAGCTGTTTTTT
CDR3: CASSVAASNTGELFF

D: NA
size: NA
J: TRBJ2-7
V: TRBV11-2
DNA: TGTGCCAGCAGCTTTCTACAGGGCTCCTACGAGCAGTACTTC
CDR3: CASSFLQGSYEQYF

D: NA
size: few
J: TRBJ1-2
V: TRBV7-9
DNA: TGTGCCAGCAGGCAGCAGGCGGATGGCTACACCTTC
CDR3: CASRQQADGYTF

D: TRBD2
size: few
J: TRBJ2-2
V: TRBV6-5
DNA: TGTGCCAGCAGTTACCGGCCGCTAGCGGGAGGACCTAACACCGGGGAGCTGTTTTTT
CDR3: CASSYRPLAGGPNTGELFF